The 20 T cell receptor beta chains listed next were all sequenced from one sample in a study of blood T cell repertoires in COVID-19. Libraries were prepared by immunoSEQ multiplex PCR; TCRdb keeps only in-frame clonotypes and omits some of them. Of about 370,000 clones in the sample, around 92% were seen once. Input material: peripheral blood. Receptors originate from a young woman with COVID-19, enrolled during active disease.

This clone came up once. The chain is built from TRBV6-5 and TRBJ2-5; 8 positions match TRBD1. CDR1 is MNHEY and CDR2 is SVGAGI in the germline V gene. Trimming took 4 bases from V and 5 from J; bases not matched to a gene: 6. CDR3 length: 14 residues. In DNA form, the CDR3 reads TGTGCCAGCAGTTGGACAGGGTTAGTGGAGACCCAGTACTTC. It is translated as CASSWTGLVETQYF.

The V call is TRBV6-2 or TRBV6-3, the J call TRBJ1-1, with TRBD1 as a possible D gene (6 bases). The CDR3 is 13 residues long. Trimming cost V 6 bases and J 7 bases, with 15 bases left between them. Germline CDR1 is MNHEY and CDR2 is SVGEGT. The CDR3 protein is CASSLQGILEAFF. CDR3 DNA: TGTGCCAGCAGCCTACAGGGAATCCTTGAAGCTTTCTTT.

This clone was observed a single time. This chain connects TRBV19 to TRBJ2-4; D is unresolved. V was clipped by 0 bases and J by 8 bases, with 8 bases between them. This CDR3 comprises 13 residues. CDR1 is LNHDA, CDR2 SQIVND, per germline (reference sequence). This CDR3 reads CASSIDYGDIQYF. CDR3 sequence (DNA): TGTGCCAGTAGTATAGACTACGGAGACATTCAGTACTTC.

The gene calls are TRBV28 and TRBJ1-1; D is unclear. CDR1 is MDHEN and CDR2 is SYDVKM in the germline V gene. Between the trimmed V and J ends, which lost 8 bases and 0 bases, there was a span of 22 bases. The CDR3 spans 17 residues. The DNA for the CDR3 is TGTGCCAGCTCTTTCCCCCCAAATCCCACAGTGAACACTGAAGCTTTCTTT. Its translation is CASSFPPNPTVNTEAFF.

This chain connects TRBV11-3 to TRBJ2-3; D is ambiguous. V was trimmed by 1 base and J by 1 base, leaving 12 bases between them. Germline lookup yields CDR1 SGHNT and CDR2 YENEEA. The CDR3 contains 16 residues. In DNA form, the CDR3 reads TGTGCCAGCAGCTTAGGGCTCAGGCCGCGCACAGATACGCAGTATTTT. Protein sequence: CASSLGLRPRTDTQYF.

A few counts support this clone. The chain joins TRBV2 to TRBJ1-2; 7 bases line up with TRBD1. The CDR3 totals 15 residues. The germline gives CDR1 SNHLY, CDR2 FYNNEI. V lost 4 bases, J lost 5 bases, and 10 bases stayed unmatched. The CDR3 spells CASSGPRGVRYGYTF. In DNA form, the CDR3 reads TGTGCCAGCAGTGGCCCCAGGGGGGTTCGGTATGGCTACACCTTC.

This CDR3 reads CASSPRQGPTPGTINEQFF. For the CDR3, the DNA is TGTGCCAGCAGCCCTCGACAGGGGCCCACTCCGGGGACAATCAATGAGCAGTTCTTC. This sequence joins TRBV9 and TRBJ2-1; TRBD1 agrees at 8 bases. The length of the CDR3 is 19 residues. Germline trimming cut 4 bases from V and 6 bases from J; bases unmatched to any gene: 21. In germline, CDR1 is SGDLS, CDR2 YYNGEE.

This CDR3 is CASSQECQDCEKLFF. The CDR3 DNA reads as TGTGCCAGCAGCCAAGAATGCCAGGATTGCGAAAAACTGTTTTTT. The chain links TRBV3-1 (or the pseudogene TRBV3-2) to TRBJ1-4; D remains unclear. This CDR3 comprises 15 residues. The germline V and J ends were trimmed by 0 bases and 8 bases, with 13 bases remaining between them. Germline V gene lookup returns CDR1 LGHDT and CDR2 YNNKEL (reference sequence).

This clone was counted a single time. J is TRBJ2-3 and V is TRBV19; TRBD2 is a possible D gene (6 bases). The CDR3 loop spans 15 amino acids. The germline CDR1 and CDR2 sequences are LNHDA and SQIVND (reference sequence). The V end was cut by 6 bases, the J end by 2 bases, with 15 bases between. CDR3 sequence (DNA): TGTGCCAGTAGGGTCCGCGGGAAGAACACAGATACGCAGTATTTT. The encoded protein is CASRVRGKNTDTQYF.

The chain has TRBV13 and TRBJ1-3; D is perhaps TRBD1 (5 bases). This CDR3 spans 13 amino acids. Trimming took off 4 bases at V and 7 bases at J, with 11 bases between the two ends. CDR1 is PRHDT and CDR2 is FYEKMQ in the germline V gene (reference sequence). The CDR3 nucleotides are TGTGCCAGCAGCTCCCCAGGGCATAACACCATATATTTT. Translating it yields CASSSPGHNTIYF.

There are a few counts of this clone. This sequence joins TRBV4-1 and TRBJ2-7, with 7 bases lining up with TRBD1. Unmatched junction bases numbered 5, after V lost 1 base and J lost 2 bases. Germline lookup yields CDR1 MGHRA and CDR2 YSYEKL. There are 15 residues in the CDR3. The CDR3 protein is CASSQVVGQTYEQYF. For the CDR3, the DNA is TGCGCCAGCAGCCAAGTAGTGGGACAGACCTACGAGCAGTACTTC.

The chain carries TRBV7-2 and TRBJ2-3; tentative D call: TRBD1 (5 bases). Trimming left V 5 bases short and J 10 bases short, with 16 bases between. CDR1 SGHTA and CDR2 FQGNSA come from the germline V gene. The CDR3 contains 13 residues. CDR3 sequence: CASSPNQGEAQYF. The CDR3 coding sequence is TGTGCCAGCAGCCCCAACCAGGGCGAGGCGCAGTATTTT. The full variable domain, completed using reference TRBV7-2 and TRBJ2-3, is GAGVSQSPSNKVTEKGKDVELRCDPISGHTALYWYRQSLGQGLEFLIYFQGNSAPDKSGLPSDRFSAERTGGSVSTLTIQRTQQEDSAVYLCASSPNQGEAQYFGPGTRLTVL.

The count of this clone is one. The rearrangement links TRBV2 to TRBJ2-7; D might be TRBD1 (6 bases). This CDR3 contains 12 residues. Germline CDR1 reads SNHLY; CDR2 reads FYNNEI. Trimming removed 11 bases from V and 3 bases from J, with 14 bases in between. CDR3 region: CAPGAGDYEQYV. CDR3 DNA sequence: TGTGCCCCCGGTGCAGGGGACTACGAGCAGTACGTC.

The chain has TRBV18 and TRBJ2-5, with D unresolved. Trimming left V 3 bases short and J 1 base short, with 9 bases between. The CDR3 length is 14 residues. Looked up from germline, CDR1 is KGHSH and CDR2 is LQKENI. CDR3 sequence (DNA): TGTGCCAGCTCACCGAGAGATTTCCAAGAGACCCAGTACTTC. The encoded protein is CASSPRDFQETQYF.

The DNA for the CDR3 is TGTGCCAGCAGGCCGGACACTAACTATGGCTACACCTTC. Translation gives CASRPDTNYGYTF. J is TRBJ1-2 and V is TRBV27; tentative D call: TRBD1 (5 bases). CDR3 length equals 13 residues. V gave up 6 bases and J gave up 0 bases, with 8 bases separating them. Germline V gene sequence: CDR1 MNHEY, CDR2 SMNVEV (reference sequence).

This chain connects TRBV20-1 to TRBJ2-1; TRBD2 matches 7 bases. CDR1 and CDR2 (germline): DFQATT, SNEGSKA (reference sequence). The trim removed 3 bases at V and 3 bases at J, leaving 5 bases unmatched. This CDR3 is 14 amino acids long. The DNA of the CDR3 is TGCAGTGCTAGTGTACTAGCGATCTACAATGAGCAGTTCTTC. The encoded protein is CSASVLAIYNEQFF.

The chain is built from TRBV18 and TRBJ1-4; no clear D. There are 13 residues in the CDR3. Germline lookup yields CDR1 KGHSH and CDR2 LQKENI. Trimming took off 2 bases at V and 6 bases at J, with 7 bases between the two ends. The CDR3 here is CASSPRSDEKLFF. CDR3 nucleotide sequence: TGTGCCAGCTCACCAAGAAGCGATGAAAAACTGTTTTTT.

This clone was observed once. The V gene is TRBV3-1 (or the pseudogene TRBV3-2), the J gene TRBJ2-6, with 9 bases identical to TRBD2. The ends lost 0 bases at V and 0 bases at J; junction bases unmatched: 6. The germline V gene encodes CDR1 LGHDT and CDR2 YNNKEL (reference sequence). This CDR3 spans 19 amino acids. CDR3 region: CASSQERGGRASGANVLTF. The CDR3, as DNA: TGTGCCAGCAGCCAAGAAAGGGGCGGGAGGGCCTCTGGGGCCAACGTCCTGACTTTC.

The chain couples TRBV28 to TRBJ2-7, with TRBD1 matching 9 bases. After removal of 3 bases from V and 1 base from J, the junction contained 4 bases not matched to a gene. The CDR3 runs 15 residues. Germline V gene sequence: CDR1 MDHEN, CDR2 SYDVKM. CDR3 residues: CASSFRDRVSYEQYV. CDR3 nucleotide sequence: TGTGCCAGCAGTTTCCGGGACAGGGTTTCCTACGAGCAGTACGTC.

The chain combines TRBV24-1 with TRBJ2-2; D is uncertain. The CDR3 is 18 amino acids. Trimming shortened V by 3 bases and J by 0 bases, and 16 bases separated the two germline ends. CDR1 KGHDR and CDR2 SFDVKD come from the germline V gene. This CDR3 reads CATSDPGGVGSNTGELFF. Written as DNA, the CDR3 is TGTGCCACCAGTGATCCCGGTGGTGTGGGCTCGAACACCGGGGAGCTGTTTTTT.